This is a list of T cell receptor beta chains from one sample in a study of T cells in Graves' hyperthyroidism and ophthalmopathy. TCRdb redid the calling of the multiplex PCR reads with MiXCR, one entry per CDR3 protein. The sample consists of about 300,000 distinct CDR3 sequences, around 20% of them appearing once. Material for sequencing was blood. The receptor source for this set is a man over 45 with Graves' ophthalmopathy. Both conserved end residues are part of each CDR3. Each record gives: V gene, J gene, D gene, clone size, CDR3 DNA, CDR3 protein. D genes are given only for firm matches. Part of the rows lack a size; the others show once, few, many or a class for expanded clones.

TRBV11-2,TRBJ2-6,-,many,TGTGCCAGCAGCTTACGATCAAGCGGAGCCTCTGGGGCCAACGTCCTGACTTTC,CASSLRSSGASGANVLTF
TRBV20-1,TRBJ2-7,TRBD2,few,TGCAGTGCTAGAGATCGGGACTACTACGAGCAGTACTTC,CSARDRDYYEQYF
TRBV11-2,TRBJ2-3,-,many,TGTGCCCGCAGCTTAGGGGGGAACTCAGGGGATACGCAGTATTTT,CARSLGGNSGDTQYF
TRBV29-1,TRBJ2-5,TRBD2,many,TGCAGCGTTGACGCTAGCGGGAGGGCAGAGACCCAGTACTTC,CSVDASGRAETQYF
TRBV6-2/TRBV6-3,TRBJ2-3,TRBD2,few,TGTGCCAGCAGTTACTCGAGAGCTAGCGGGAGAGATACGCAGTATTTT,CASSYSRASGRDTQYF
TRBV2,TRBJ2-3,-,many,TGTGCCACCGGGGGCACTAAGACTAGCACAGATACGCAGTATTTT,CATGGTKTSTDTQYF
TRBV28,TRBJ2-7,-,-,TGTGCCAGCAGTTTAGGGGGGCGGCTTAACGAGCAGTACTTC,CASSLGGRLNEQYF
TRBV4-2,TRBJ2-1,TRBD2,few,TGTGCCAGCAGTCGTACTAGCGATAGCTCCTACAATGAGCAGTTCTTC,CASSRTSDSSYNEQFF
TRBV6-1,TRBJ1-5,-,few,TGTGCCAGCAGTGACAGGGTGGCTAGCAATCAGCCCCAGCATTTT,CASSDRVASNQPQHF
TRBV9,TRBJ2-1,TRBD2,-,TGTGCCAGCACCCCGACGGGACTAGCGGGATACAATGAGCAGTTCTTC,CASTPTGLAGYNEQFF
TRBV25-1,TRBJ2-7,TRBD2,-,TGTGCCAGTGCTTCTAGCGGGAGTTACGAGCAGTACTTC,CASASSGSYEQYF
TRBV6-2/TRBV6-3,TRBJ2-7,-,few,TGTGCCAGCAGTTATAGTGGACTAATCTCCTACGAGCAGTACTTC,CASSYSGLISYEQYF
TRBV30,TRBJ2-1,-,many,TGTGCCTCAGTAGCGGTCTCCTACAATGAGCAGTTCTTC,CASVAVSYNEQFF
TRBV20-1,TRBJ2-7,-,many,TGCAGTGCTAGAGACCGCTGGGTTTCCTACGAGCAGTACTTC,CSARDRWVSYEQYF
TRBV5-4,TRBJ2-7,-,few,TGTGCCAGCAGCTTGGCGTTCGGGGACGAGCAGTACTTC,CASSLAFGDEQYF
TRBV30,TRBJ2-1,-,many,TGTGCCTGGGGAAGGACGCGGGATGAGCAGTTCTTC,CAWGRTRDEQFF
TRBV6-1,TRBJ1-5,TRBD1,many,TGTGCCAGCAGCTGGGGACAGGGGTTCAATCAGCCCCAGCATTTT,CASSWGQGFNQPQHF
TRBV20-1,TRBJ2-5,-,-,TGCAGTGCTAGAGAGGGTAGCGGAGACGAGGAGACCCAGTACTTC,CSAREGSGDEETQYF
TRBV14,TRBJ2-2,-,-,TGTGCCAGCAGCCAAGATGGTGTTCTAGCCGGCACCGGGGAGCTGTTTTTT,CASSQDGVLAGTGELFF
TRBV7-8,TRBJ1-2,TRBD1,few,TGTGCCAGCAGCCCGGACAGGGGAGGTGGCTACACCTTC,CASSPDRGGGYTF
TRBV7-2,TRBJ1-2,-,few,TGTGCCAGCAGCTTAACAGACTATGGCTACACCTTC,CASSLTDYGYTF
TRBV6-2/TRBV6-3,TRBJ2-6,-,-,TGTGCCAGCAGTACTCGCTCCGGACAAGAAGACTCTGGGGCCAACGTCCTGACTTTC,CASSTRSGQEDSGANVLTF